This TCR beta chain was profiled in a study of T cell repertoires in cytomegalovirus infection. Study overall: The authors relied on CMV epitopes, both recently identified HLA-C-restricted and well-studied HLA-B-restricted. Public TCR beta signatures were indicative of both CMV infection and a matching HLA type.

This clonotype was counted ten times or more. Its antigen remains unknown. A single record per CDR3 protein comes from TCRdb applying MiXCR to the reads. The sample records hundreds of thousands of distinct CDR3 sequences, roughly 28% being singletons. The germline CDR1 and CDR2 sequences are SGHTA and FQGNSA. Trimming at V came to 3 bases and at J to 9 bases, leaving 5 bases not matched to a gene. CDR3 length: 14 amino acids. Study-wide points: The cumulative frequency of public TCR beta families identified carriers of CMV plus the relevant HLA. The ex vivo response was dominated by HLA-C-restricted CMV-specific TCR beta clonotypes.

The receptor's source is a human donor in good health (CMV status not recorded). Some clones in this sample may be carry-over from other donors' samples. The sample consisted of cultured PBMCs, taken from culture after CMV antigen stimulation. This chain joins TRBV7-2 and TRBJ2-1, with 10 positions matching TRBD2. This CDR3 reads CASSFSGRSGEQFF. CDR3 sequence (DNA): TGTGCCAGCAGCTTTAGCGGGAGGTCGGGTGAGCAGTTCTTC. Drawing the rest from reference TRBV7-2 and TRBJ2-1, the complete variable domain is GAGVSQSPSNKVTEKGKDVELRCDPISGHTALYWYRQSLGQGLEFLIYFQGNSAPDKSGLPSDRFSAERTGGSVSTLTIQRTQQEDSAVYLCASSFSGRSGEQFFGPGTRLTVL.